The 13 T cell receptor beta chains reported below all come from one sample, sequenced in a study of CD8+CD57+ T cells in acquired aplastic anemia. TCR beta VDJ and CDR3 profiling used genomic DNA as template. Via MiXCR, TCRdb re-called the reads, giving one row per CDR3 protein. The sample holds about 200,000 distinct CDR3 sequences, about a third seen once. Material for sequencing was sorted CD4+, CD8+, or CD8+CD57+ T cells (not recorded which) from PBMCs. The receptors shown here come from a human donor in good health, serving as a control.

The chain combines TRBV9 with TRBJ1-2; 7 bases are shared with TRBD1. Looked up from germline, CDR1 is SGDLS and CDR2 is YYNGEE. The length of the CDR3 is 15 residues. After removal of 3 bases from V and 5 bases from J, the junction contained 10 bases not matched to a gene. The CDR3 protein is CASSARGDRDYGYTF. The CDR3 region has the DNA TGTGCCAGCAGCGCGAGGGGCGACAGGGATTATGGCTACACCTTC.

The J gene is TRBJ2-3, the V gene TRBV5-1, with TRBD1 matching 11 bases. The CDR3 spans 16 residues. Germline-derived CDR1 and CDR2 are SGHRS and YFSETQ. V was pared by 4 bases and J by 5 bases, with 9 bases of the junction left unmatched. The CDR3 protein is CASSPGQGARKDTQYF. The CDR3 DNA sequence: TGCGCCAGCAGCCCCGGACAGGGGGCGCGAAAAGATACGCAGTATTTT. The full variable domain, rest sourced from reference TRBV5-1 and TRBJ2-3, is KAGVTQTPRYLIKTRGQQVTLSCSPISGHRSVSWYQQTPGQGLQFLFEYFSETQRNKGNFPGRFSGRQFSNSRSEMNVSTLELGDSALYLCASSPGQGARKDTQYFGPGTRLTVL.

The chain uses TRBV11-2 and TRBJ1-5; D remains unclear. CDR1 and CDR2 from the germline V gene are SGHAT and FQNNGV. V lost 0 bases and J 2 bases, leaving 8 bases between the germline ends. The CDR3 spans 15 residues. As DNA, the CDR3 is TGTGCCAGCAGCTTAGACAGAAGGCGCAATCAGCCCCAGCATTTT. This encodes CASSLDRRRNQPQHF. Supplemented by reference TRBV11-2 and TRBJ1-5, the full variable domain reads EAGVAQSPRYKIIEKRQSVAFWCNPISGHATLYWYQQILGQGPKLLIQFQNNGVVDDSQLPKDRFSAERLKGVDSTLKIQPAKLEDSAVYLCASSLDRRRNQPQHFGDGTRLSIL.

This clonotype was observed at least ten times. In nucleotides, the CDR3 is TGTGCTAGTGCCGGGCCACTTTCGCCCCAGCATTTT. Protein sequence: CASAGPLSPQHF. This sequence joins TRBV12-5 and TRBJ1-5, with no clear D. CDR3 length: 12 residues. Trimming left V 7 bases short and J 9 bases short, with 13 bases between. Germline CDR1 LGHNT, CDR2 FRNRAP.

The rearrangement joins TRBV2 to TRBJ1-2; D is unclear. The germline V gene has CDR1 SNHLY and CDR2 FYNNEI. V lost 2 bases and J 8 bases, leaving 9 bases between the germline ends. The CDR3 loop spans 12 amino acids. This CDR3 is CASSESSEGYTF. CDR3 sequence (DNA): TGTGCCAGCAGTGAAAGCAGCGAGGGCTACACCTTC.

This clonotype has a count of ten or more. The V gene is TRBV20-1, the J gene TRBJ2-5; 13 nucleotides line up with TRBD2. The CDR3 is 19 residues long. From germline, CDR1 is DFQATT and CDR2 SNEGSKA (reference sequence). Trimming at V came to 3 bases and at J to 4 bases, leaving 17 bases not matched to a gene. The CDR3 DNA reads TGCAGTGCTAGGCCTACCGCCGGACTAGCGGGAGAAGTGAGAGAGACCCAGTACTTC. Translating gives CSARPTAGLAGEVRETQYF.

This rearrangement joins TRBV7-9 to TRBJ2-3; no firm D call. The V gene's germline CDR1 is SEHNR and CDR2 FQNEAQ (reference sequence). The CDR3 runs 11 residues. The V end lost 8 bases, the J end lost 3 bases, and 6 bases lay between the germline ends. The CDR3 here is CASGWTDTQYF. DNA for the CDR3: TGTGCCAGCGGGTGGACAGATACGCAGTATTTT.

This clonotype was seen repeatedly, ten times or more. The CDR3 reads CATSDPASGSSNGQYF. In nucleotides, the CDR3 is TGTGCCACCAGTGATCCCGCTAGCGGGAGTTCGAACGGGCAGTACTTC. V is TRBV24-1 and J is TRBJ2-7, with 10 bases fitting TRBD2. The CDR3 totals 16 residues. Germline V gene sequence: CDR1 KGHDR, CDR2 SFDVKD. V trimming: 3 bases; J trimming: 9 bases; junction bases outside the gene matches: 13.

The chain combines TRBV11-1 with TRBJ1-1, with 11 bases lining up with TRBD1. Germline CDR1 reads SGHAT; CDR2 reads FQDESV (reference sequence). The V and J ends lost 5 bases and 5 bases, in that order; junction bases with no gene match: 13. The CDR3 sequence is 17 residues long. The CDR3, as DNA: TGTGCCAGCAGCCCATGGACAGGGGGCGGAGGGAGGACTGAAGCTTTCTTT. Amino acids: CASSPWTGGGGRTEAFF.

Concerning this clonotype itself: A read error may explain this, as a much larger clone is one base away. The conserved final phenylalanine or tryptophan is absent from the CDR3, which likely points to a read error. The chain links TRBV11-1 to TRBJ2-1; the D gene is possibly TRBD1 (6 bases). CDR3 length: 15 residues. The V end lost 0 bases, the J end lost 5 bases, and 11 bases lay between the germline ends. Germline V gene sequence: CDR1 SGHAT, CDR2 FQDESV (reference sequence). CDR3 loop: CASSLAQGINNEQFS. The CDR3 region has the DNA TGTGCCAGCAGCTTAGCACAGGGAATAAACAATGAGCAGTTCTCC.

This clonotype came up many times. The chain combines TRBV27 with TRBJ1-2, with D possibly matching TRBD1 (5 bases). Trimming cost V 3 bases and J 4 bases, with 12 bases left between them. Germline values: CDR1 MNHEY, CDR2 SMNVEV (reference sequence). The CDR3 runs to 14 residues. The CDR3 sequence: CASSLWQGSYGYTF. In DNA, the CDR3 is TGTGCCAGCAGTTTGTGGCAGGGCAGCTATGGCTACACCTTC.

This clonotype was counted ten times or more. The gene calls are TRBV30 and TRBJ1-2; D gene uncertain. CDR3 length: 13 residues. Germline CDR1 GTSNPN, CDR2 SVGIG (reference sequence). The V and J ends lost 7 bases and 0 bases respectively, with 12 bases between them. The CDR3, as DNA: TGTGCCTCCTACACCCCCTCTAACTATGGCTACACCTTC. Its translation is CASYTPSNYGYTF.

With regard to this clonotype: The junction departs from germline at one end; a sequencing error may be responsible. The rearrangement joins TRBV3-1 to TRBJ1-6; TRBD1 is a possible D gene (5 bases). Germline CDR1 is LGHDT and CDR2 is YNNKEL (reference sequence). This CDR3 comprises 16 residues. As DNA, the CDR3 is TGTGCCAGCAGCCGGAAGGGGACCGGCTGGAATTCACCCCACCACTTT. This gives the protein CASSRKGTGWNSPHHF.